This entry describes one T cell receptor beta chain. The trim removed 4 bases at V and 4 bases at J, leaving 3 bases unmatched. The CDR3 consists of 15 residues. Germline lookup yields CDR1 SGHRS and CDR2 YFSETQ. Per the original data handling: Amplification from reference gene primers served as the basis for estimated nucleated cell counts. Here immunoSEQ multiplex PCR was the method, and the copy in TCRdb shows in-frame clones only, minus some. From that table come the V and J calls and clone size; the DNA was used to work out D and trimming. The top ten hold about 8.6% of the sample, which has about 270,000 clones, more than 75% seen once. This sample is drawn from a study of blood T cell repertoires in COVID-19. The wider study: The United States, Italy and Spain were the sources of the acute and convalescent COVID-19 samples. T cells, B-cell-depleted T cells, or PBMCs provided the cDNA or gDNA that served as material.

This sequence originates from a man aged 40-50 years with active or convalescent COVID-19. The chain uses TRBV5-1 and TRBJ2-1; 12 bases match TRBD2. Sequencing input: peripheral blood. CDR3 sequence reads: CASSRTSGNYNEQFF. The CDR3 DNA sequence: TGCGCCAGCAGCCGGACTAGCGGGAATTACAATGAGCAGTTCTTC.